These 8 T cell receptor beta chains were sequenced from one sample in a study of PD-1 blockade in classical Hodgkin lymphoma (dated by TCRdb to 2018 to 2021). Library preparation employed the immunoSEQ multiplex PCR assay. TCRdb stores this immuneACCESS table with in-frame sequences only. Part of the clones is absent; in the studies checked, under half of the shortfall reflects unresolved V genes, and no reason is known for the rest. This sample has tens of thousands of clones in its table, and approximately 91% of those were observed once. Around 5% of the sample goes to the ten largest clones. Explained via the paper, the time point label denotes: newly diagnosed, previously untreated cHL patient sample. The sample consisted of peripheral blood mononuclear cells (PBMCs). Receptors originate from a human donor with classical Hodgkin lymphoma.

The chain has TRBV5-1 and TRBJ2-7; a weak D match, TRBD2 (5 bases). This CDR3 is built from 13 residues. V was pared by 0 bases and J by 4 bases, with 8 bases between. Germline loops: CDR1 SGHRS, CDR2 YFSETQ. CDR3 nucleotides: TGCGCCAGCAGCTTGGGCCCGGGGTACGAGCAGTACGTC. Protein product: CASSLGPGYEQYV.

The rearrangement links TRBV18 to TRBJ2-1; no reliable D call. The CDR3 is 13 residues long. Germline assignment: CDR1 KGHSH and CDR2 LQKENI. The germline V and J ends were trimmed by 5 bases and 9 bases, with 14 bases remaining between them. In DNA form, the CDR3 reads TGTGCCAGCTCAGCGCTGACCGGCGGTGAGCAGTTCTTC. This sequence encodes CASSALTGGEQFF. The full variable domain, rest sourced from reference TRBV18 and TRBJ2-1, is NAGVMQNPRHLVRRRGQEARLRCSPMKGHSHVYWYRQLPEEGLKFMVYLQKENIIDESGMPKERFSAEFPKEGPSILRIQQVVRGDSAAYFCASSALTGGEQFFGPGTRLTVL.

V usage is TRBV4-2 and J usage is TRBJ2-7, with D unresolved. Trimming took off 0 bases at V and 7 bases at J, with 10 bases between the two ends. The CDR3 is 13 amino acids. Germline lookup yields CDR1 LGHNA and CDR2 YNFKEQ. The CDR3 spells CASSQDSSREQYF. CDR3 sequence (DNA): TGTGCCAGCAGCCAAGACAGCTCGCGGGAGCAGTACTTC.

The chain links TRBV6-1 to TRBJ1-2; tentatively, D is TRBD1 (6 bases). CDR3 length equals 13 residues. The V end was cut by 7 bases, the J end by 6 bases, with 15 bases between. Germline CDR1 and CDR2: MNHNS and SASEGT. For the CDR3, the DNA is TGTGCCAGCACTCGGGGCAGGGGAAATGGCTACACCTTC. Translation: CASTRGRGNGYTF.

The chain has TRBV9 and TRBJ2-7; TRBD2 matches 7 bases. Germline V CDR1 and CDR2: SGDLS, YYNGEE. V gave up 0 bases and J gave up 2 bases; unmatched junction bases: 11. The CDR3 length is 17 residues. The CDR3 nucleotides read TGTGCCAGCAGCGTAGGCGGGAGCCATAGCGGAACCTACGAGCAGTACTTC. This sequence encodes CASSVGGSHSGTYEQYF.

The count of this clone is one. The DNA of the CDR3 is TGTGCCAGCAGTGTCCGGGCTCTTATAGGGGATGAGCAGTTCTTC. This translates into CASSVRALIGDEQFF. This chain connects TRBV2 to TRBJ2-1, with a possible D match to TRBD1 (5 bases). This CDR3 is 15 amino acids long. V was clipped by 4 bases and J by 8 bases, with 18 bases between them. CDR1 is SNHLY, CDR2 FYNNEI, per germline. Combining the CDR3 with reference TRBV2 and TRBJ2-1 gives the whole variable domain EPEVTQTPSHQVTQMGQEVILRCVPISNHLYFYWYRQILGQKVEFLVSFYNNEISEKSEIFDDQFSVERPDGSNFTLKIRSTKLEDSAMYFCASSVRALIGDEQFFGPGTRLTVL.

This chain joins TRBV30 and TRBJ2-1; possibly TRBD2 for D (6 bases). The germline V gene encodes CDR1 GTSNPN and CDR2 SVGIG (reference sequence). The CDR3 is 10 amino acids. The germline V and J ends were trimmed by 8 bases and 9 bases, with 11 bases remaining between them. Here the CDR3 DNA reads TGTGCCAGTAGCGGCAGTGAGCAGTTCTTC. Its translation: CASSGSEQFF.

This clone was seen a handful of times. V usage is TRBV7-6 and J usage is TRBJ2-1; D might be TRBD2 (5 bases). V lost 0 bases and J lost 4, with 7 bases in between. The CDR3 is 14 residues long. CDR1 is SGHVS, CDR2 FNYEAQ, per germline. The CDR3 protein is CASSLAGAYNEQFF. The CDR3 nucleotides read TGTGCCAGCAGCTTAGCGGGAGCGTACAATGAGCAGTTCTTC.